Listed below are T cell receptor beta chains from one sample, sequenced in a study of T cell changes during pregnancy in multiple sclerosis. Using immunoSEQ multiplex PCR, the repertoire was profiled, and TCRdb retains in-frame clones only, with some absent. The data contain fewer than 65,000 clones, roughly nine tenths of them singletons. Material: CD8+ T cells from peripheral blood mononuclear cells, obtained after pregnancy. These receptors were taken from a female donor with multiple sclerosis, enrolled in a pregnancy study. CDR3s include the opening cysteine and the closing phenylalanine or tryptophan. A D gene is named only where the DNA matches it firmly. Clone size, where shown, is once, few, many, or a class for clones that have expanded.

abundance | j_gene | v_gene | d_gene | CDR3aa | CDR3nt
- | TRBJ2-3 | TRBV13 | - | CASSPPLQSDTQYF | TGTGCCAGCAGCCCCCCCCTACAGTCAGATACGCAGTATTTT
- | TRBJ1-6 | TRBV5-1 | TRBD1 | CASSLRGPPPLHF | TGCGCCAGCAGCTTGAGGGGGCCTCCACCCCTCCACTTT
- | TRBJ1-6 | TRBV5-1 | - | CASSLTVERLNYSPLHF | TGCGCCAGCAGCTTGACTGTCGAGCGATTAAATTATTCACCCCTCCACTTT
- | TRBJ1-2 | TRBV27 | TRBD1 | CASSLRGTGTFYGYTF | TGTGCCAGCAGTTTACGCGGGACAGGGACCTTCTATGGCTACACCTTC
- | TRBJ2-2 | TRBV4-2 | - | CASSQDEGGGAGELFF | TGTGCCAGCAGCCAAGATGAGGGGGGAGGGGCCGGGGAGCTGTTTTTT
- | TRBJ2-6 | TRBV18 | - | CASSPLAGEPSGANVLTF | TGTGCCAGCTCACCACTGGCAGGTGAACCCTCTGGGGCCAACGTCCTGACTTTC
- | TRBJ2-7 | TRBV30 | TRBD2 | CAWGLAAGDSYEQYF | TGTGCCTGGGGTCTCGCGGCGGGGGACTCCTACGAGCAGTACTTC
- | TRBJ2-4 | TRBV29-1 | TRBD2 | CSVAPPTLTSGAKNIQYF | TGCAGCGTCGCACCCCCGACCCTGACTAGCGGAGCCAAAAACATTCAGTACTTC
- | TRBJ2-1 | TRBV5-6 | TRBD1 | CASSLGPGGGEQFF | TGTGCCAGCAGCTTGGGGCCAGGGGGTGGTGAGCAGTTCTTC
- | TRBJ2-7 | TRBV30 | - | CAWSGQGLSYEQYF | TGTGCCTGGTCTGGGCAGGGACTCAGCTACGAGCAGTACTTC
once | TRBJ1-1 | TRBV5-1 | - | CASRQVGGSTEAFF | TGCGCCAGCAGACAAGTAGGGGGATCCACTGAAGCTTTCTTT
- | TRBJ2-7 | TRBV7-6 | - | CASSLPGSYEQYF | TGTGCCAGCAGCTTACCAGGCTCCTACGAGCAGTACTTC
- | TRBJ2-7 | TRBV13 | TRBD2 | CASSSAGGSYEQYF | TGTGCCAGCAGCTCAGCGGGGGGCTCCTACGAGCAGTACTTC
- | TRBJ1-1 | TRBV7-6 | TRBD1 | CASSLSLSTGEIVTEAFF | TGTGCCAGCAGCTTATCCCTTTCGACAGGGGAAATTGTCACTGAAGCTTTCTTT
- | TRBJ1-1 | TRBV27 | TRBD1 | CASSLTDRGAEAFF | TGTGCCAGCAGTCTCACAGACAGGGGGGCTGAAGCTTTCTTT
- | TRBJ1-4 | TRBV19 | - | CASSPAIATNEKLFF | TGTGCCAGTAGTCCAGCGATTGCAACTAATGAAAAACTGTTTTTT
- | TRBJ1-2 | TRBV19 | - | CASSPPQGTLEGYTF | TGTGCCAGTAGTCCCCCACAGGGAACATTGGAGGGCTACACCTTC
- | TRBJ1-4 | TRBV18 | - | CASHPNGEKGNEKLFF | TGTGCCAGTCACCCAAACGGGGAAAAGGGTAATGAAAAACTGTTTTTT
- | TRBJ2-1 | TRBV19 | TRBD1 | CASSSPGTDYNEQFF | TGTGCCAGTAGTTCCCCCGGGACAGACTACAATGAGCAGTTCTTC
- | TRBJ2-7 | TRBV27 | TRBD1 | CATLGEGTGGYEQYF | TGTGCCACCCTTGGAGAAGGGACAGGGGGATACGAGCAGTACTTC
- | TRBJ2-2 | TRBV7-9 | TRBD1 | CASRAQDRGLRELFF | TGTGCCAGCAGGGCACAGGACAGGGGTCTCCGGGAGCTGTTTTTT
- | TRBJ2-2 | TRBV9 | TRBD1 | CASSSRTGDTGELFF | TGTGCCAGCTCTTCCCGGACAGGGGACACCGGGGAGCTGTTTTTT
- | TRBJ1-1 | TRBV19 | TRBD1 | CASGQGNTEAFF | TGTGCCAGTGGACAGGGGAACACTGAAGCTTTCTTT
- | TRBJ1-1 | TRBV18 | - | CASSPRGGNTEAFF | TGTGCCAGCTCACCTCGGGGGGGAAACACTGAAGCTTTCTTT
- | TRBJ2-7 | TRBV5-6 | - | CASSLIGFFDEQYF | TGTGCCAGCAGCTTAATCGGTTTTTTCGACGAGCAGTACTTC
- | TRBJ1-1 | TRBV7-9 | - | CASSPTTFEAFF | TGTGCCAGCAGCCCGACGACATTTGAAGCTTTCTTT
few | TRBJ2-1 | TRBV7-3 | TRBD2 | CASSLIVAGGYNEQFF | TGTGCCAGCAGCTTAATAGTGGCGGGGGGTTACAATGAGCAGTTCTTC
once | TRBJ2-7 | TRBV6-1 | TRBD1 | CASSEFEGTGDEQYF | TGTGCCAGCAGTGAATTTGAGGGGACAGGGGACGAGCAGTACTTC
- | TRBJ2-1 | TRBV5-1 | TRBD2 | CASSSPSGGNNEQFF | TGCGCCAGCAGCTCCCCAAGCGGGGGGAACAATGAGCAGTTCTTC
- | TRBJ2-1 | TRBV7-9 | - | CASSPAAGRSYNEQFF | TGTGCCAGCAGCCCCGCCGCGGGCCGCTCCTACAATGAGCAGTTCTTC
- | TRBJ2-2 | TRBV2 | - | CASSEWLAGSNTGELFF | TGTGCCAGCAGTGAATGGTTGGCGGGGTCGAACACCGGGGAGCTGTTTTTT
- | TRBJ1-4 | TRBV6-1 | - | CASRARDTFYEKLFF | TGTGCCAGCAGAGCTCGGGACACCTTTTATGAAAAACTGTTTTTT
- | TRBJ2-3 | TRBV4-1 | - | CASSLGDLSTDTQYF | TGCGCCAGCAGCCTGGGGGACTTAAGCACAGATACGCAGTATTTT
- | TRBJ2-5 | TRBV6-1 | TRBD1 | CASSVDREGQETQYF | TGTGCCAGCAGTGTCGACAGGGAAGGCCAAGAGACCCAGTACTTC
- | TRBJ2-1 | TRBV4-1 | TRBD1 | CASSQATGGNEQFF | TGCGCCAGCAGCCAAGCTACAGGGGGCAATGAGCAGTTCTTC
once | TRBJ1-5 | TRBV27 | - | CASSPTRDYSNQPQHF | TGTGCCAGCAGTCCCACCAGGGACTATAGCAATCAGCCCCAGCATTTT
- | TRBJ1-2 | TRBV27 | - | CASRPVEGYGYTF | TGTGCCAGCCGTCCGGTGGAGGGCTATGGCTACACCTTC
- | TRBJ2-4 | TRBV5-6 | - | CASSLAQIAKNIQYF | TGTGCCAGCAGCTTGGCCCAGATAGCCAAAAACATTCAGTACTTC
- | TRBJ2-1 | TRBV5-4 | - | CASSPEDNEQFF | TGTGCCAGCAGCCCCGAGGACAATGAGCAGTTCTTC
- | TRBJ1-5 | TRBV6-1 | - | CASVGLAGSNQPQHF | TGTGCCAGCGTGGGGCTCGCTGGGAGCAATCAGCCCCAGCATTTT
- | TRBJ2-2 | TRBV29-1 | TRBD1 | CSVELPPTGDTGELFF | TGCAGCGTTGAATTACCTCCGACAGGGGACACCGGGGAGCTGTTTTTT
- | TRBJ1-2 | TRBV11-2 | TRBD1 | CASKHSAGGHGYTF | TGTGCCAGCAAACATTCGGCAGGGGGTCATGGCTACACCTTC
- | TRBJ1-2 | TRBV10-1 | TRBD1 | CARTAGGRNGYTF | TGCGCCAGGACTGCAGGGGGCAGGAATGGCTACACCTTC
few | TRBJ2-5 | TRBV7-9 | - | CASSPYKTKKETQYF | TGTGCCAGCAGCCCGTATAAGACTAAAAAAGAGACCCAGTACTTC
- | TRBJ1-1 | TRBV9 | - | CASSGNPAGVENTEAFF | TGTGCCAGCAGCGGGAATCCGGCAGGGGTGGAGAACACTGAAGCTTTCTTT
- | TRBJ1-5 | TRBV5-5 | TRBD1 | CASSLGHRGDQPQHF | TGTGCCAGCAGCTTGGGTCACAGGGGGGATCAGCCCCAGCATTTT
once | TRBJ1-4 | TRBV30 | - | CAWSVFDSSSEKLFF | TGTGCCTGGAGTGTTTTTGACAGTTCGAGTGAAAAACTGTTTTTT
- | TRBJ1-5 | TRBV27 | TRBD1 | CASSLGTGGVQPQHF | TGTGCCAGCAGCCTCGGGACAGGGGGCGTTCAGCCCCAGCATTTT